This TCR beta chain derives from a study of blood T cell repertoires in COVID-19. About the study: COVID-19 samples, acute and convalescent, were from the United States, Italy and Spain. The cDNA or gDNA used as material had been derived from T cells, B-cell-depleted T cells, or PBMCs.

Source study methods: Estimated nucleated cell counts came from reference gene primer amplification. The protocol was immunoSEQ multiplex PCR, while the TCRdb copy is restricted to in-frame clones and leaves out a portion. Clone size and V and J calls were adopted from that table, with D and trimming inferred from the DNA. The sample lists approximately 72,000 clones; approximately 86% were seen once. After removal of 3 bases from V and 2 bases from J, the junction contained 4 bases not matched to a gene. CDR1 is MGHDK and CDR2 is SYGVNS in the germline V gene. This CDR3 contains 17 residues. V usage is TRBV25-1 and J usage is TRBJ1-4, with 12 bases that match TRBD1. Sample: peripheral blood. The clonotype originates from a woman aged 55-69 years with acute or convalescent COVID-19. CDR3 residues: CASSDWGQGATNEKLFF. As DNA, the CDR3 is TGTGCCAGCAGTGATTGGGGACAGGGGGCCACTAATGAAAAACTGTTTTTT.